What follows are 3 T cell receptor beta chains derived from one specimen sequenced in a study of blood T cells in healthy people across ages. PCR was performed a second time for roughly 7 to 11 cycles using a sample-barcoded 5' primer and a J-beta primer mix. In TCRdb, the 5' RACE reads were re-called with MiXCR into one record per CDR3 protein. Of hundreds of thousands of distinct CDR3 sequences listed, 58% are singletons. Sequencing was carried out using blood. Receptors were obtained from a young man in good health.

This clonotype was seen more than once but under ten times. CDR3 in amino acids: CASSFLTSGSYNEQFF. CDR3 in DNA: TGTGCCAGCAGCTTCCTGACTAGCGGTTCGTACAATGAGCAGTTCTTC. The chain carries TRBV7-9 and TRBJ2-1; 9 nucleotides match TRBD2. The CDR3 spans 16 residues. The V gene's germline CDR1 is SEHNR and CDR2 FQNEAQ (reference sequence). J was trimmed by 4 bases and V by 3 bases; bases with no gene match: 7. Based on the CDR3 plus reference TRBV7-9 and TRBJ2-1, the full variable domain is DTGVSQNPRHKITKRGQNVTFRCDPISEHNRLYWYRQTLGQGPEFLTYFQNEAQLEKSRLLSDRFSAERPKGSFSTLEIQRTEQGDSAMYLCASSFLTSGSYNEQFFGPGTRLTVL.

CDR3 region: CASGNAVGEQFF. As DNA, the CDR3 is TGTGCCAGCGGTAACGCCGTAGGAGAGCAGTTCTTC. This sequence joins TRBV27 and TRBJ2-1; D call uncertain. The CDR3 length is 12 residues. Germline V lookup: CDR1 MNHEY, CDR2 SMNVEV (reference sequence). Trimming shortened V by 8 bases and J by 10 bases, and 15 bases separated the two germline ends.

This clonotype appeared a few times. The CDR3 protein is CSARVPATKETQYF. DNA of the CDR3: TGCAGTGCTAGAGTCCCGGCGACGAAAGAGACCCAGTACTTC. The chain carries TRBV20-1 and TRBJ2-5; D is unresolved. The length of the CDR3 is 14 residues. V was cut by 1 base and J by 3 bases, with 12 bases left in between. Germline values: CDR1 DFQATT, CDR2 SNEGSKA (reference sequence).